This T cell receptor (beta chain) was documented in a study of control samples from healthy donors and cancer patients. CDR1 and CDR2 (germline): SGHDT, YYEEEE. The CDR3 runs 13 residues. V lost 7 bases and J lost 3, with 14 bases in between. The assay was immunoSEQ multiplex PCR, and TCRdb's table has in-frame clones only and misses some. The sample has around 120,000 clones; over 85% are singletons. The sequence was obtained from a man aged 25-45 years in good health. This chain links TRBV5-6 with TRBJ2-7; perhaps TRBD1 as D (5 bases). The sample was blood. The CDR3 region is CASSGSAIYEQYF. The DNA for the CDR3 is TGTGCCAGCTCAGGGTCGGCGATCTACGAGCAGTACTTC.